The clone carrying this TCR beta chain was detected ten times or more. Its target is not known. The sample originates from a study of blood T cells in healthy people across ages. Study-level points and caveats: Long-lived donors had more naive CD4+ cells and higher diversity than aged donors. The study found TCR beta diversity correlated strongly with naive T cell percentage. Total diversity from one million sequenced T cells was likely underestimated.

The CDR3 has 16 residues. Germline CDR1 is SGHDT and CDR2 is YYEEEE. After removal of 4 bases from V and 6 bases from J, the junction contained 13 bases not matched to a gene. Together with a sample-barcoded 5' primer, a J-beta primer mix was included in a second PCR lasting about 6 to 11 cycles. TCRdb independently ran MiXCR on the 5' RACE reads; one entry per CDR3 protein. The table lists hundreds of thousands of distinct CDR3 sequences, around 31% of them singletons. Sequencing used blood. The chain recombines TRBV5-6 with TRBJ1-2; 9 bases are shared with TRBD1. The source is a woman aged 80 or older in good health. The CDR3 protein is CASSLLQGANSHGYTF. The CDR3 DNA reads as TGTGCCAGCAGCCTACTACAGGGGGCTAATTCGCATGGCTACACCTTC.